This is a list of T cell receptor beta chains from one sample in a study of blood T cell repertoires in COVID-19. Clones were sequenced by immunoSEQ multiplex PCR, and TCRdb holds only the in-frame ones, with some missing. Here the sample spans fewer than 50,000 clones, approximately 90% being singletons. The sample taken for sequencing was peripheral blood. The receptors come from a man in his 70s with active COVID-19. CDR3s leave out the opening cysteine and the closing phenylalanine or tryptophan. Fields, in order: V gene, CDR3 protein.

TRBV19	ASSVFHGGGLYEQY
TRBV18	ASSLRTSGRNEQF
TRBV6-9	ASSPLVGTEVHYEQY
TRBV15	ATSPPPGSTNEKLF
TRBV4-3	ASSQDLPGPGELF
TRBV6-6	ASSPRDTSPLH
TRBV14	ASSPGQGGEQY
TRBV18	ASSPRWGETNEKLF
TRBV24-1	ATSDFIGLAGDGELF
TRBV18	ASSPRAGSNYGYT
TRBV5-4	ASSFSGGAYEQY
TRBV9	ASSVKGAGGHGYT